This T cell receptor beta chain originates from a study of shared clonotypes between healthy human individuals. Findings and caveats of the study: Clonotypes that were shared across a few donors made up about 4.5% of naive CD4 clonotypes.

Repertoires were generated with immunoSEQ multiplex PCR, while TCRdb's copy carries only in-frame clones and drops some. The sample has roughly 2,000,000 clones; less than 95% are singletons. The CDR3 runs to 10 residues. CDR1 and CDR2 (germline): MNHEY, SVGAGI. V lost 8 bases, J lost 4 bases, and 6 bases lay in between. CD45RO-negative, CCR7-selected cells formed the naive CD8 fraction, which excluded terminally differentiated effector memory CD45RA+ cells. Concerning this clone: Its antigen remains unidentified.

The TCR sequence derives from a man between 18 and 29 years old in good health. The chain couples TRBV6-5 to TRBJ2-7; D call uncertain. The sequenced material came from naive CD8+ T cells sorted from blood. CDR3: CASGRYEQYF. Here the CDR3 DNA reads TGTGCCAGCGGGCGATACGAGCAGTACTTC.